One and the same sample provided the 27 T cell receptor beta chains below, sequenced in a study of shared clonotypes between healthy human individuals. This table comes from immunoSEQ multiplex PCR, and its TCRdb copy is limited to in-frame clones, with some not included. The data hold 2,100,000 or so clones, with about 94% observed a single time. What was sequenced was naive CD4+ T cells sorted from blood. Subset denoted: CD45RA+ positively selected. These receptors were obtained from a man aged 18 to 35 in good health.

With regard to this clone: At the DNA level, this CDR3 is encoded by other sequences in the same sample as well. The chain combines TRBV2 with TRBJ2-5; D remains unclear. The V gene lost 8 bases and the J gene lost 4 bases, with 5 bases spanning the gap. From germline, CDR1 is SNHLY and CDR2 FYNNEI. The CDR3 length is 10 residues. The CDR3 sequence: CASSRETQYF. The CDR3 DNA reads TGTGCCAGCTCCCGAGAGACCCAGTACTTC.

The rearrangement links TRBV4-1 to TRBJ2-2; D ambiguous. V was shortened by 0 bases and J by 5 bases, with 13 bases between the two germline ends. The germline V gene has CDR1 MGHRA and CDR2 YSYEKL. There are 16 residues in the CDR3. This CDR3 is CASSQEGLSTTGELFF. The CDR3 DNA reads as TGCGCCAGCAGCCAAGAAGGGTTGTCGACGACCGGGGAGCTGTTTTTT.

The chain carries TRBV6-5 and TRBJ1-3; the D gene is possibly TRBD1 (6 bases). The V end lost 5 bases, the J end lost 5 bases, and 16 bases lay between the germline ends. The CDR3 covers 15 residues. Germline V lookup: CDR1 MNHEY, CDR2 SVGAGI. CDR3 sequence: CASSNPEQGRNTIYF. As DNA, the CDR3 is TGTGCCAGCAGTAATCCCGAACAGGGCCGAAACACCATATATTTT.

Comments on this clone: Other DNA sequences within the sample encode an identical CDR3. V and J are TRBV6-6 and TRBJ1-1; maybe TRBD1 (5 bases). V was cut by 2 bases and J by 0 bases, with 7 bases left in between. CDR3 length: 14 amino acids. Per the germline V gene, CDR1 is MNHNY and CDR2 is SVGAGI (reference sequence). The CDR3 nucleotides read TGTGCCAGCAGTTACGGACACTTGAACACTGAAGCTTTCTTT. It is translated as CASSYGHLNTEAFF.

The chain uses TRBV10-1 and TRBJ1-1; possible D gene TRBD1, 5 bases. V gave up 6 bases and J gave up 0 bases, with 14 bases separating them. The CDR3 sequence is 15 residues long. Germline values: CDR1 WNHNN, CDR2 SYGVQD (reference sequence). The CDR3 coding sequence is TGCGCCAGCAGCCCATCGACAGCCCTGAACACTGAAGCTTTCTTT. Amino acid sequence: CASSPSTALNTEAFF.

The rearrangement uses TRBV30 and TRBJ1-1, with TRBD1 matching 7 bases. The CDR3 spans 12 residues. V was clipped by 8 bases and J by 4 bases; unmatched bases: 7. Per germline, CDR1 GTSNPN and CDR2 SVGIG (reference sequence). CDR3 region: CAGSRGGTEAFF. DNA of the CDR3: TGTGCCGGATCCAGGGGGGGCACTGAAGCTTTCTTT.

The chain employs TRBV6-5 and TRBJ1-6, with 8 bases identical to TRBD1. CDR3 length equals 15 residues. V lost 4 bases and J lost 9; bases outside the gene matches: 8. CDR1 and CDR2 from the germline V gene are MNHEY and SVGAGI. Here the CDR3 reads CASSWASDRGSPLHF. The CDR3 DNA sequence: TGTGCCAGCAGTTGGGCGAGTGACAGGGGTTCACCCCTCCACTTT.

The chain couples TRBV19 to TRBJ2-5, with no clear D. The germline V gene encodes CDR1 LNHDA and CDR2 SQIVND (reference sequence). The V and J ends lost 5 bases and 4 bases respectively, with 17 bases between them. CDR3 length: 15 amino acids. DNA for the CDR3: TGTGCCAGTAGTCCCATCGACACGCCGAGAGAGACCCAGTACTTC. This codes for CASSPIDTPRETQYF.

The chain couples TRBV19 to TRBJ1-2; TRBD1 aligns across 8 bases. J lost 7 bases, V lost 4 bases, and 2 bases had no gene match. Germline V lookup: CDR1 LNHDA, CDR2 SQIVND (reference sequence). The CDR3 has 12 amino acids. CDR3 sequence (DNA): TGTGCCAGTAGTACAGGGGGCGGTGGCTACACCTTC. This encodes CASSTGGGGYTF.

The chain is built from TRBV29-1 and TRBJ2-3; D is uncertain. The CDR3 loop spans 13 amino acids. The V end lost 4 bases, the J end lost 4 bases, and 12 bases lay between the germline ends. From germline, CDR1 is SQVTM and CDR2 ANQGSEA. For the CDR3, the DNA is TGCAGCGTTGCTGGCAGGCTCGCAGATACGCAGTATTTT. Translated, it gives CSVAGRLADTQYF.

As for this clone: Because the CDR3's place on the DNA is in doubt, the DNA is left out and the CDR3 is given as listed by TCRdb. This sequence joins TRBV18 and TRBJ2-3. The V gene's germline CDR1 is KGHSH and CDR2 LQKENI. The CDR3 is 18 residues long, counting both termini. CDR3: CASSRVPAHTVSTDTQYF.

The chain has TRBV2 and TRBJ2-7; no firm D call. V was clipped by 2 bases and J by 0 bases, with 8 bases between them. This CDR3 is built from 14 residues. Per the germline V gene, CDR1 is SNHLY and CDR2 is FYNNEI. The CDR3 loop reads CASSEQYFSYEQYF. CDR3 DNA: TGTGCCAGCAGTGAACAATACTTCTCCTACGAGCAGTACTTC.

This rearrangement joins TRBV7-9 to TRBJ1-2, with no clear D. The CDR3 contains 14 residues. The V end was cut by 1 base, the J end by 3 bases, with 9 bases between. The germline V gene has CDR1 SEHNR and CDR2 FQNEAQ (reference sequence). The CDR3, as DNA: TGTGCCAGCAGCTTAGGGGGAGACTACTATGGCTACACCTTC. Translating gives CASSLGGDYYGYTF.

This clone was seen a few times. This chain joins TRBV30 and TRBJ1-3; D not certain. V lost 3 bases to trimming and J lost 16 bases, with 22 bases between them. CDR3 length: 13 amino acids. Germline V gene lookup returns CDR1 GTSNPN and CDR2 SVGIG (reference sequence). The CDR3 loop is CAWSVWGGTRTYF. CDR3 coding DNA: TGTGCCTGGAGCGTATGGGGAGGTACGAGGACCTATTTT.

This sequence joins TRBV10-2 and TRBJ1-2, with 7 bases aligning to TRBD1. Germline CDR1 WSHSY, CDR2 SAAADI. This CDR3 spans 12 amino acids. V trimming: 4 bases; J trimming: 9 bases; junction bases outside the gene matches: 5. In nucleotides, the CDR3 is TGCGCCAGCAGTGGGGGACAGCCCAGCTACACCTTC. This codes for CASSGGQPSYTF.

The CDR3 is CASSYAADSNQPQHF. In DNA, the CDR3 is TGTGCCAGCAGTTATGCGGCGGACAGCAATCAGCCCCAGCATTTT. The chain links TRBV6-6 to TRBJ1-5; no clear D. CDR1 and CDR2 (germline): MNHNY, SVGAGI (reference sequence). Trimming removed 3 bases at V and 1 base at J, with 10 bases between. The CDR3 runs to 15 residues.

The rearrangement joins TRBV5-1 to TRBJ2-3; D possibly corresponds to TRBD2 (6 bases). The CDR3 sequence is 15 residues long. With 3 bases removed from V and 0 bases from J, the gap between germline ends came to 11 bases. Germline values: CDR1 SGHRS, CDR2 YFSETQ. The CDR3 loop reads CASSYGGPSTDTQYF. The CDR3 coding sequence is TGCGCCAGCAGCTACGGGGGACCTAGCACAGATACGCAGTATTTT.

The V and J genes are TRBV14 and TRBJ2-2, with 8 bases identical to TRBD2. V gave up 4 bases and J gave up 7 bases; unmatched junction bases: 11. Germline CDR1 reads SGHDN; CDR2 reads FVKESK. CDR3 length equals 16 residues. The DNA for the CDR3 is TGTGCCAGCAGCCCAATACCAGGACTAGCCGGCGGGGAGCTGTTTTTT. This codes for CASSPIPGLAGGELFF.

This clone was observed a single time. This chain links TRBV6-5 with TRBJ2-7; 11 positions match TRBD1. CDR1 is MNHEY, CDR2 SVGAGI, per germline. The CDR3 is 14 residues long. The junction had 0 bases not matched to a gene; V was cut back by 5 bases and J by 0 bases. The CDR3: CASSGTGGSYEQYF. The CDR3 nucleotides are TGTGCCAGCAGTGGGACAGGGGGCTCCTACGAGCAGTACTTC.

CDR3 region: CASSLVSQGYYTF. The CDR3 DNA reads as TGTGCCAGCAGCTTAGTATCACAGGGCTACTACACCTTC. The rearrangement uses TRBV7-9 and TRBJ1-2, with D tentatively TRBD1 (6 bases). V was shortened by 1 base and J by 10 bases, with 13 bases between the two germline ends. Germline loops: CDR1 SEHNR, CDR2 FQNEAQ (reference sequence). This CDR3 spans 13 amino acids.

The chain links TRBV2 to TRBJ2-7; 7 bases agree with TRBD2. The junction had 9 bases not matched to a gene; V was cut back by 3 bases and J by 7 bases. From germline, CDR1 is SNHLY and CDR2 FYNNEI. CDR3 length: 14 residues. The CDR3 sequence is CASSDGGAGREQYF. CDR3 coding DNA: TGTGCCAGCAGTGACGGTGGAGCGGGGCGGGAGCAGTACTTC.

This chain uses TRBV4-3 with TRBJ1-2; D gene uncertain. V lost 1 base to trimming and J lost 4 bases, with 13 bases between them. Per germline, CDR1 LGHNA and CDR2 YSLEER. The CDR3 is 15 amino acids. The CDR3 is CASSQVVGVSYGYTF. In DNA, the CDR3 is TGCGCCAGCAGCCAAGTGGTCGGGGTGAGCTATGGCTACACCTTC.

With regard to this clone: The identical CDR3 is also encoded by other nucleotide sequences in the sample. The chain uses TRBV10-3 and TRBJ2-5; D gene ambiguous. CDR1 and CDR2 from the germline V gene are ENHRY and SYGVKD. This CDR3 comprises 11 residues. The V gene lost 4 bases and the J gene lost 5 bases, with 5 bases spanning the gap. The CDR3 DNA is TGTGCCATCAGTGGTGGGGAGACCCAGTACTTC. It is translated as CAISGGETQYF.

This rearrangement joins TRBV9 to TRBJ2-3; 9 bases map to TRBD2. The length of the CDR3 is 16 residues. Trimming at V came to 4 bases and at J to 1 base, leaving 7 bases not matched to a gene. Germline CDR1 SGDLS, CDR2 YYNGEE. CDR3 sequence reads: CASSPRSSGGTDTQYF. The CDR3 DNA follows: TGTGCCAGCAGCCCCCGATCTAGCGGGGGCACAGATACGCAGTATTTT. Together with reference TRBV9 and TRBJ2-3, the CDR3 gives the full variable domain: DSGVTQTPKHLITATGQRVTLRCSPRSGDLSVYWYQQSLDQGLQFLIQYYNGEERAKGNILERFSAQQFPDLHSELNLSSLELGDSALYFCASSPRSSGGTDTQYFGPGTRLTVL.

The chain has TRBV7-2 and TRBJ2-3, with 9 bases aligning to TRBD2. Looked up from germline, CDR1 is SGHTA and CDR2 is FQGNSA. The V segment lost 2 bases and the J segment 5 bases; nucleotides outside the gene matches: 11. This CDR3 has 17 residues. The CDR3 reads CASSLLATSGFLDTQYF. CDR3 sequence (DNA): TGTGCCAGCAGCTTATTGGCGACTAGCGGTTTCCTAGATACGCAGTATTTT.

V and J are TRBV7-3 and TRBJ1-1, with D possibly matching TRBD1 (5 bases). With 2 bases removed from V and 11 bases from J, the gap between germline ends came to 15 bases. The CDR3 runs 13 residues. The germline V gene encodes CDR1 SGHTA and CDR2 FQGTGA. The CDR3 DNA follows: TGTGCCAGCAGCTTATTGGACAATGATCCGGCTTTCTTT. Translating gives CASSLLDNDPAFF.

The rearrangement links TRBV30 to TRBJ1-4; D not certain. Germline loops: CDR1 GTSNPN, CDR2 SVGIG (reference sequence). This CDR3 is built from 13 residues. The ends were cut back, 4 bases at V and 7 bases at J, with 13 bases in the middle. CDR3: CAWISGNGEKLFF. CDR3 DNA: TGTGCCTGGATCAGCGGAAATGGTGAAAAACTGTTTTTT.